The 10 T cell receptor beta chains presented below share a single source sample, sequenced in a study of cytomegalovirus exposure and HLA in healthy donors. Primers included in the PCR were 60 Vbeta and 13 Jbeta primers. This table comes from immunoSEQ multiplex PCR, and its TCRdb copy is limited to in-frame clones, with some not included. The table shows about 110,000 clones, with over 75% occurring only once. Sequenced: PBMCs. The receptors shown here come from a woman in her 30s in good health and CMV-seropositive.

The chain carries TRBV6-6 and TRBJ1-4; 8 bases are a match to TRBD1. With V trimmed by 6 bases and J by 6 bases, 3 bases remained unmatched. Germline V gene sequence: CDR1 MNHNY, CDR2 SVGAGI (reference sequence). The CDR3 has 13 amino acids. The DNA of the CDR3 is TGTGCCAGCAGGACAGGGGAATATGAAAAACTGTTTTTT. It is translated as CASRTGEYEKLFF.

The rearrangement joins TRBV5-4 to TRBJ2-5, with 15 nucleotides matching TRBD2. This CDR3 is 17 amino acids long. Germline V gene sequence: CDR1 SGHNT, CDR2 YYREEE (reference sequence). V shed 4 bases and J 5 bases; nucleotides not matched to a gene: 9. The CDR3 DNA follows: TGTGCCAGCAGCCCAACGGGACTAGCGGGAGGTGCTGAGACCCAGTACTTC. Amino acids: CASSPTGLAGGAETQYF.

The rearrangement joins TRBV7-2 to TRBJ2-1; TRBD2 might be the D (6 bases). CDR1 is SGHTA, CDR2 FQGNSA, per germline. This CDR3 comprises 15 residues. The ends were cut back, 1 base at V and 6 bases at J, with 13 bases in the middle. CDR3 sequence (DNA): TGTGCCAGCAGCTTAGTTGGCGGGGTGACCAATGAGCAGTTCTTC. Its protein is CASSLVGGVTNEQFF.

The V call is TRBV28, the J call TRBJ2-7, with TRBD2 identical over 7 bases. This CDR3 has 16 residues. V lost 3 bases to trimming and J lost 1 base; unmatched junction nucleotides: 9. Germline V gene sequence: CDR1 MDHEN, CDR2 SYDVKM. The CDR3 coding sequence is TGTGCCAGCAGTTTCCACCTAGCGGAACTTTCCTACGAGCAGTACTTC. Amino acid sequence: CASSFHLAELSYEQYF. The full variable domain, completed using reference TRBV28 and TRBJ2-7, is DVKVTQSSRYLVKRTGEKVFLECVQDMDHENMFWYRQDPGLGLRLIYFSYDVKMKEKGDIPEGYSVSREKKERFSLILESASTNQTSMYLCASSFHLAELSYEQYFGPGTRLTVT.

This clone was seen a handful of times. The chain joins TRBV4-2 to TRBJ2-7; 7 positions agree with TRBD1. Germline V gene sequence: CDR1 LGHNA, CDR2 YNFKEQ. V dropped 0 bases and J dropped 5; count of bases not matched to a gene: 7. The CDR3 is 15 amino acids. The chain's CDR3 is CASSQESTGMDEQYF. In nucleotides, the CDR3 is TGTGCCAGCAGCCAAGAGTCGACAGGGATGGACGAGCAGTACTTC.

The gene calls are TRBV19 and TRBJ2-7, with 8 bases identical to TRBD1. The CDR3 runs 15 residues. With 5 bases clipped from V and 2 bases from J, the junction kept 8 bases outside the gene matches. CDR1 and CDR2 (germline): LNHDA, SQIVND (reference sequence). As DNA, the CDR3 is TGTGCCAGTAGTCCAGGGGGCGCCCCTACCTACGAGCAGTACTTC. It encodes CASSPGGAPTYEQYF.

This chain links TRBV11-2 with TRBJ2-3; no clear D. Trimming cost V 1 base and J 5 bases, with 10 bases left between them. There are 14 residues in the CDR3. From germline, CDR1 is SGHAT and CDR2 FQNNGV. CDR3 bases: TGTGCCAGCAGCTTAGTCAGGCTTCGAGATACGCAGTATTTT. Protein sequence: CASSLVRLRDTQYF.

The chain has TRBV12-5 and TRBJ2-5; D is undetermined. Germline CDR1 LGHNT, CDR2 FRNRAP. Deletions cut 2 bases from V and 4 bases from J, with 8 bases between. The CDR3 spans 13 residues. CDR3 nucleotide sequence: TGTGCTAGTGGTTTGTACAGTTCAGAGACCCAGTACTTC. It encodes CASGLYSSETQYF.

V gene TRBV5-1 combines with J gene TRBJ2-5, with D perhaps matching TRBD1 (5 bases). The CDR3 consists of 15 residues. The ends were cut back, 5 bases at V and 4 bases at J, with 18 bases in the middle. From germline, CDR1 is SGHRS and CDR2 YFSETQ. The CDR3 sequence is CASRLDPREGETQYF. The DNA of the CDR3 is TGCGCCAGCAGACTGGACCCCAGGGAAGGAGAGACCCAGTACTTC.

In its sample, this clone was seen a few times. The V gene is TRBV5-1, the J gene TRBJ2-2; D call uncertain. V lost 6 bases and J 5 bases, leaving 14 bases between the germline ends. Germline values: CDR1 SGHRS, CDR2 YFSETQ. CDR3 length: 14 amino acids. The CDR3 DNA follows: TGCGCCAGCACTCGTCGGGTCATTACCGGGGAGCTGTTTTTT. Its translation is CASTRRVITGELFF.